Following are 14 T cell receptor beta chains from one sample sequenced in a study of metastatic and nonmetastatic thyroid tumors. Not a single patient had been given any form of treatment at any point before undergoing thyroid surgery. TCRdb reprocessed the PCR reads via MiXCR. The sample includes some 41,000 clones, about 14% of them seen just once. The material sequenced was blood. All receptors come from a female donor with papillary thyroid cancer or a benign thyroid nodule (not recorded which). Some clones in this sample may be carry-over from other donors' samples.

This clone has ten or more counts. This rearrangement joins TRBV12-5 to TRBJ2-1, with D hard to call. V lost 5 bases, J lost 5 bases, and 13 bases lay in between. The CDR3 runs to 14 residues. Germline loops: CDR1 LGHNT, CDR2 FRNRAP. The CDR3 here is CASGPSRVNNEQFF. CDR3 DNA: TGTGCTAGTGGTCCCTCACGGGTTAACAATGAGCAGTTCTTC.

This clone was found many times. Mismatch with germline at one junction end may stem from a read error. The V gene is TRBV7-7, the J gene TRBJ2-5, with TRBD1 identical over 7 bases. Germline values: CDR1 SSHAT, CDR2 FNYEAQ (reference sequence). CDR3 length: 13 amino acids. The CDR3 here is CASSTDRVGTQYF. For the CDR3, the DNA is TGTGCTAGCAGCACCGACAGGGTAGGGACCCAGTACTTC.

Many counts were recorded for this clone. The chain carries TRBV28 and TRBJ1-5, with D possibly matching TRBD1 (5 bases). CDR3 length: 16 amino acids. Germline loops: CDR1 MDHEN, CDR2 SYDVKM. V lost 6 bases, J lost 4 bases, and 19 bases lay in between. The CDR3: CASSSPLGGGNQPQHF. DNA of the CDR3: TGTGCCAGCAGCTCCCCCCTTGGGGGGGGGAATCAGCCCCAGCATTTT.

On this clone itself: A much larger clone sits a single nucleotide away, making a read error possible. J is TRBJ2-5 and V is TRBV18; D is uncertain. The CDR3 runs 11 residues. Germline loops: CDR1 KGHSH, CDR2 LQKENI. This CDR3 is CDSSSQETQYF. Here the CDR3 DNA reads TGTGACAGCTCATCCCAAGAGACCCAGTACTTC.

This clone has a handful of counts. This sequence joins TRBV6-2 or TRBV6-3 and TRBJ2-3; D unresolved. Germline V gene lookup returns CDR1 MNHEY and CDR2 SVGEGT. This CDR3 spans 15 amino acids. The germline V and J ends were trimmed by 5 bases and 1 base, with 13 bases remaining between them. CDR3 sequence: CASSHPRAGTDTQYF. The CDR3 DNA follows: TGTGCCAGCAGTCACCCTCGGGCGGGCACAGATACGCAGTATTTT.

This chain uses TRBV5-1 with TRBJ1-1; 9 bases are shared with TRBD1. V was pared by 4 bases and J by 5 bases, with 9 bases of the junction left unmatched. This CDR3 region has 15 residues. Germline lookup yields CDR1 SGHRS and CDR2 YFSETQ. This CDR3 reads CASSRRTGEWTEAFF. CDR3 DNA sequence: TGCGCCAGCAGCAGAAGGACAGGGGAGTGGACTGAAGCTTTCTTT.

In this sample, this clone turned up many times. The chain joins TRBV10-3 to TRBJ1-1, with 9 bases identical to TRBD1. This CDR3 spans 13 amino acids. V lost 3 bases and J lost 6; bases outside the gene matches: 2. Per the germline V gene, CDR1 is ENHRY and CDR2 is SYGVKD. CDR3 DNA sequence: TGTGCCATCAGTGAACAGGGGGCCGCTGAAGCTTTCTTT. Its translation is CAISEQGAAEAFF.

This clone was seen repeatedly, ten times or more. V usage is TRBV6-1 and J usage is TRBJ2-1; D uncertain. The germline V gene has CDR1 MNHNS and CDR2 SASEGT. The CDR3 runs to 11 residues. V shed 5 bases and J shed 9 bases, with 8 bases lying between them. CDR3 loop: CASSQASEQFF. The CDR3 nucleotides are TGTGCCAGCAGTCAGGCTAGTGAGCAGTTCTTC.

This clone was seen at least ten times. Possible read error: a much larger clone is one base away. The chain combines TRBV28 with TRBJ1-4, with D uncertain. Germline assignment: CDR1 MDHEN and CDR2 SYDVKM. This CDR3 is 15 amino acids long. CDR3 region: CASSEPGTLAEKLLF. The CDR3 bases are TGTGCCAGCAGTGAACCGGGTACCCTAGCTGAAAAACTGCTTTTT.

At least ten counts were recorded for this clone. This chain connects TRBV19 to TRBJ1-5; TRBD1 might be the D (5 bases). CDR1 LNHDA and CDR2 SQIVND come from the germline V gene (reference sequence). The CDR3 consists of 14 residues. The ends were cut back, 4 bases at V and 3 bases at J, with 10 bases in the middle. The CDR3, as DNA: TGTGCCAGTAGTACAGGGAGGATCAATCAGCCCCAGCATTTT. Its translation is CASSTGRINQPQHF.

This clone was seen a handful of times. This chain joins TRBV27 and TRBJ1-3, with 7 positions matching TRBD1. Germline V gene data show CDR1 as MNHEY and CDR2 as SMNVEV (reference sequence). V shed 10 bases, J shed 3 bases, and the junction held 9 bases outside the gene matches. CDR3 length: 14 residues. As DNA, the CDR3 is TGTGCCACCAAGTCGTCAGGGGGTGGAAACACCATATATTTT. It is translated as CATKSSGGGNTIYF.

This clone was seen repeatedly, ten times or more. The V and J genes are TRBV18 and TRBJ2-5, with TRBD2 matching 10 bases. CDR1 and CDR2 (germline): KGHSH, LQKENI. The CDR3 covers 13 residues. The trim removed 5 bases at V and 5 bases at J, leaving 2 bases unmatched. The CDR3 DNA is TGTGCCAGCTCAACGACTAGCGGGGAGACCCAGTACTTC. Translating gives CASSTTSGETQYF. The full variable domain, in which reference TRBV18 and TRBJ2-5 provide the parts outside the CDR3, is NAGVMQNPRHLVRRRGQEARLRCSPMKGHSHVYWYRQLPEEGLKFMVYLQKENIIDESGMPKERFSAEFPKEGPSILRIQQVVRGDSAAYFCASSTTSGETQYFGPGTRLLVL.

With regard to this clone: The sample carries other DNA sequences with the same CDR3. V and J are TRBV5-6 and TRBJ1-4; D gene unclear. The CDR3 is 16 amino acids. V was cut by 0 bases and J by 0 bases, with 9 bases left in between. Germline CDR1 is SGHDT and CDR2 is YYEEEE. CDR3 nucleotides: TGTGCCAGCAGCTTGGGGGCGGCCGCAACTAATGAAAAACTGTTTTTT. As protein: CASSLGAAATNEKLFF.

This clone was counted at least ten times. The chain is built from TRBV12-3 or TRBV12-4 and TRBJ2-5; tentatively, D is TRBD1 (6 bases). This CDR3 comprises 12 residues. The ends were cut back, 3 bases at V and 6 bases at J, with 8 bases in the middle. In DNA form, the CDR3 reads TGTGCCAGCAGTTTTCAGGGGAAGACCCAGTACTTC. Translating it yields CASSFQGKTQYF.